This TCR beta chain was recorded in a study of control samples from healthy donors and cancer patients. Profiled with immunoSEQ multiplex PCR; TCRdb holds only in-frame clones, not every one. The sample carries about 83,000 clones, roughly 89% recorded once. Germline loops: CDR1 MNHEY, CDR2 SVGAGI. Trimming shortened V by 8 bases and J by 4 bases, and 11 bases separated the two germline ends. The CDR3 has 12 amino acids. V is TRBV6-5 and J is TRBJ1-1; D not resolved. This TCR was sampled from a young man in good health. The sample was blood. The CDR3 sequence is CASGPRVTEAFF. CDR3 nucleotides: TGTGCCAGCGGACCGAGGGTCACTGAAGCTTTCTTT.